The 28 T cell receptor beta chains presented below share a single source sample, sequenced in a study of CD8 T cells in Susac syndrome. RNA totalling roughly 0.45 to 1 ug underwent reverse transcription with random hexamers. TCRdb reprocessed the immunoSEQ multiplex PCR reads via MiXCR and lists one record per CDR3 protein. The table has under 95,000 distinct CDR3 sequences, 90% to 95% seen once. Sequencing was carried out using CD4+ T cells from PBMCs. These receptors were obtained from a human donor with Susac syndrome.

The chain joins TRBV11-2 to TRBJ2-1; no clear D. From germline, CDR1 is SGHAT and CDR2 FQNNGV. The V end lost 0 bases, the J end lost 2 bases, and 8 bases lay between the germline ends. The CDR3 runs to 15 residues. CDR3 coding DNA: TGTGCCAGCAGCTTAGAACGGGTTACCTACAATGAGCAGTTCTTC. It yields the protein CASSLERVTYNEQFF.

The chain couples TRBV20-1 to TRBJ2-6; the D is unclear. Trimming removed 6 bases from V and 2 bases from J, with 8 bases in between. Germline V gives CDR1 DFQATT, CDR2 SNEGSKA (reference sequence). The CDR3 runs 13 residues. The DNA of the CDR3 is TGCAGTGCCCTCCGCGCTGGGGCCAACGTCCTGACTTTC. Protein product: CSALRAGANVLTF.

V usage is TRBV9 and J usage is TRBJ1-2; D not certain. CDR3 size: 12 residues. Trimming cost V 3 bases and J 5 bases, with 8 bases left between them. The germline gives CDR1 SGDLS, CDR2 YYNGEE. The CDR3 coding sequence is TGTGCCAGCAGCGCGAGTGGTTATGGCTACACCTTC. It is translated as CASSASGYGYTF.

This rearrangement joins TRBV10-3 to TRBJ2-7; D is unclear. V was trimmed by 2 bases and J by 4 bases, leaving 15 bases between them. This CDR3 is 15 amino acids long. Germline values: CDR1 ENHRY, CDR2 SYGVKD. CDR3 sequence (DNA): TGTGCCATCAGTGAGCGACCCGATCGAAATTACGAGCAGTACTTC. Translating gives CAISERPDRNYEQYF.

J is TRBJ1-2 and V is TRBV10-3; no firm D call. V was clipped by 6 bases and J by 3 bases, with 8 bases between them. CDR3 length equals 12 residues. Per germline, CDR1 ENHRY and CDR2 SYGVKD. CDR3 loop: CAISAGDYGYTF. CDR3 bases: TGTGCCATCAGCGCAGGCGACTATGGCTACACCTTC.

The rearrangement joins TRBV7-8 to TRBJ1-2; 9 bases are shared with TRBD1. The junction had 16 bases not matched to a gene; V was cut back by 5 bases and J by 6 bases. CDR3 size: 17 residues. The germline V gene encodes CDR1 SGHVS and CDR2 FQNEAQ. In DNA form, the CDR3 reads TGTGCCAGCAGCCCGACAGGGGGTTTTGGAGATCTTCATGGCTACACCTTC. It encodes CASSPTGGFGDLHGYTF.

The chain couples TRBV7-2 to TRBJ2-2; 11 nucleotides line up with TRBD2. Germline V gene lookup returns CDR1 SGHTA and CDR2 FQGNSA. The CDR3 extends over 17 amino acids. V lost 2 bases and J lost 1; bases outside the gene matches: 3. The CDR3 nucleotides read TGTGCCAGCAGCTTACTAGCGGGGGGTTGGAACACCGGGGAGCTGTTTTTT. This sequence encodes CASSLLAGGWNTGELFF.

The V call is TRBV6-4, the J call TRBJ2-3; D uncertain. CDR3 length: 15 residues. V was pared by 4 bases and J by 2 bases, with 13 bases between. Germline CDR1 reads MRHNA; CDR2 reads SNTAGT. The CDR3 region has the DNA TGTGCCAGCAGTGCTACCCCCGATAACACAGATACGCAGTATTTT. Amino acids: CASSATPDNTDTQYF.

V and J are TRBV6-4 and TRBJ2-1, with 8 bases that match TRBD2. CDR1 is MRHNA and CDR2 is SNTAGT in the germline V gene. This CDR3 contains 14 residues. The junction had 4 bases not matched to a gene; V was cut back by 2 bases and J by 7 bases. The CDR3 bases are TGTGCCAGCAGTGACCCTCGGGGGGGGAATGAGCAGTTCTTC. Translated, it gives CASSDPRGGNEQFF.

The J gene is TRBJ2-3, the V gene TRBV28; TRBD2 agrees at 8 bases. CDR1 and CDR2 from the germline V gene are MDHEN and SYDVKM. The CDR3 runs to 13 residues. Trimming removed 6 bases from V and 1 base from J; junction bases left unmatched: 0. The CDR3 nucleotides are TGTGCCAGCAGCGGGGGGGGCACAGATACGCAGTATTTT. Its translation is CASSGGGTDTQYF.

This clonotype has only one observation. This sequence joins TRBV30 and TRBJ1-2; TRBD1 is a possible D gene (6 bases). The ends were cut back, 5 bases at V and 4 bases at J, with 11 bases in the middle. Germline V gene sequence: CDR1 GTSNPN, CDR2 SVGIG (reference sequence). This CDR3 has 12 amino acids. CDR3: CAWVGAAYGYTF. The CDR3, as DNA: TGTGCCTGGGTGGGGGCAGCCTATGGCTACACCTTC.

The chain couples TRBV2 to TRBJ2-6; the D gene is possibly TRBD1 (5 bases). Trimming took 7 bases from V and 0 from J, leaving 10 bases between them. The CDR3 sequence is 15 residues long. The germline CDR1 and CDR2 sequences are SNHLY and FYNNEI. CDR3 loop: CASTLDSSGANVLTF. The CDR3, as DNA: TGTGCCAGCACGTTAGACAGCTCTGGGGCCAACGTCCTGACTTTC.

The chain couples TRBV7-2 to TRBJ2-5, with unresolved D. Germline CDR1 and CDR2: SGHTA and FQGNSA. The V and J ends lost 1 base and 3 bases respectively, with 6 bases between them. The CDR3 loop spans 13 amino acids. The CDR3 nucleotides are TGTGCCAGCAGCTTAGGGCAGGAAGAGACCCAGTACTTC. Encoded protein: CASSLGQEETQYF.

The CDR3 DNA reads TGTGCCAGCTCAACCCTGGGGGGGTGGCCTTTCTTT. Amino acid sequence: CASSTLGGWPFF. The J gene is TRBJ1-1, the V gene TRBV7-2, with a weak D call TRBD1 (5 bases). Between the trimmed V and J ends, which lost 8 bases and 12 bases, there was a span of 19 bases. Germline values: CDR1 SGHTA, CDR2 FQGNSA. The length of the CDR3 is 12 residues.

V gene TRBV28 combines with J gene TRBJ1-1; a possible D gene is TRBD1 (5 bases). Germline CDR1 reads MDHEN; CDR2 reads SYDVKM. This CDR3 has 16 amino acids. V lost 5 bases, J lost 1 base, and 17 bases lay in between. CDR3 nucleotides: TGTGCCAGCAGTCTTGCCTCAGGGTCCGGGAACACTGAAGCTTTCTTT. Translating gives CASSLASGSGNTEAFF. Full variable domain (missing parts from reference TRBV28 and TRBJ1-1): DVKVTQSSRYLVKRTGEKVFLECVQDMDHENMFWYRQDPGLGLRLIYFSYDVKMKEKGDIPEGYSVSREKKERFSLILESASTNQTSMYLCASSLASGSGNTEAFFGQGTRLTVV.

This clonotype was counted a single time. The rearrangement uses TRBV20-1 and TRBJ2-5; 8 positions match TRBD2. The V gene's germline CDR1 is DFQATT and CDR2 SNEGSKA (reference sequence). Trimming cost V 6 bases and J 6 bases; bases outside gene matches: 12. The CDR3 sequence is 14 residues long. For the CDR3, the DNA is TGCAGTGCCCCCCGGGGGGGCTCTCGGAAGACCCAGTACTTC. This encodes CSAPRGGSRKTQYF.

This chain connects TRBV7-8 to TRBJ1-3, with D possibly being TRBD1 (6 bases). Trimming shortened V by 2 bases and J by 2 bases, and 13 bases separated the two germline ends. Per germline, CDR1 SGHVS and CDR2 FQNEAQ. This CDR3 is 16 amino acids long. CDR3 loop: CASSLLIQGPGNTIYF. For the CDR3, the DNA is TGTGCCAGCAGCTTATTAATACAGGGACCTGGAAACACCATATATTTT.

The rearrangement uses TRBV30 and TRBJ2-1, with D perhaps assigned TRBD1 or TRBD2 (5 bases each). Between the trimmed V and J ends, which lost 3 bases and 13 bases, there was a span of 13 bases. Germline CDR1 reads GTSNPN; CDR2 reads SVGIG (reference sequence). The CDR3 contains 11 residues. CDR3 nucleotides: TGTGCCTGGAGGGGCCCACGGGACCAGTTCTTC. Translated, it gives CAWRGPRDQFF. Filled out from reference TRBV30 and TRBJ2-1, the complete variable domain reads SQTIHQWPATLVQPVGSPLSLECTVEGTSNPNLYWYRQAAGRGLQLLFYSVGIGQISSEVPQNLSASRPQDRQFILSSKKLLLSDSGFYLCAWRGPRDQFFGPGTRLTVL.

The chain joins TRBV18 to TRBJ1-6; unclear D gene. The CDR3 has 15 amino acids. Germline V lookup: CDR1 KGHSH, CDR2 LQKENI. Trimming cost V 3 bases and J 2 bases, with 8 bases left between them. In DNA form, the CDR3 reads TGTGCCAGCTCACCGCTTGATGCCTATAATTCACCCCTCCACTTT. This encodes CASSPLDAYNSPLHF.

In DNA form, the CDR3 reads TGTGCCAGCAGAAGAGGATCCTACGAGCAGTACTTC. Protein: CASRRGSYEQYF. The rearrangement joins TRBV6-2 or TRBV6-3 to TRBJ2-7; D remains ambiguous. Trimming pared 6 bases from V and 1 base from J, leaving 7 bases between. From germline, CDR1 is MNHEY and CDR2 SVGEGT. The CDR3 is 12 amino acids.

J is TRBJ2-2 and V is TRBV12-3 or TRBV12-4; 9 bases agree with TRBD1. Trimming took 5 bases from V and 4 from J; bases not matched to a gene: 14. The CDR3 consists of 18 residues. The CDR3 region has the DNA TGTGCCAGCAGTCCCCGTGTACAGGGGGCCCAATCCACCGGGGAGCTGTTTTTT. Translating gives CASSPRVQGAQSTGELFF.

The chain joins TRBV2 to TRBJ2-7; a possible D gene is TRBD2 (7 bases). V gave up 6 bases and J gave up 3 bases, with 15 bases separating them. The CDR3 is 14 residues long. CDR1 and CDR2 from the germline V gene are SNHLY and FYNNEI. CDR3 amino acids: CASRNREGHYEQYF. The CDR3 DNA follows: TGTGCCAGCAGGAACAGGGAGGGGCACTACGAGCAGTACTTC. Full variable domain (remainder filled in from reference TRBV2 and TRBJ2-7): EPEVTQTPSHQVTQMGQEVILRCVPISNHLYFYWYRQILGQKVEFLVSFYNNEISEKSEIFDDQFSVERPDGSNFTLKIRSTKLEDSAMYFCASRNREGHYEQYFGPGTRLTVT.

Written as DNA, the CDR3 is TGTGCCAGCAGCGTTCGGACCCACCGGGAAGAGACCCAGTACTTC. Amino acid sequence: CASSVRTHREETQYF. V is TRBV3-1 and J is TRBJ2-5, with D unclear. V lost 5 bases and J lost 3, with 16 bases in between. The germline V gene has CDR1 LGHDT and CDR2 YNNKEL (reference sequence). The length of the CDR3 is 15 residues.

The chain is built from TRBV20-1 and TRBJ2-3, with D tentatively TRBD2 (5 bases). Trimming left V 2 bases short and J 3 bases short, with 12 bases between. The CDR3 runs 14 residues. CDR1 is DFQATT and CDR2 is SNEGSKA in the germline V gene (reference sequence). CDR3 nucleotide sequence: TGCAGTGCTAGAAGGAGCGGCTTTACAGATACGCAGTATTTT. Protein sequence: CSARRSGFTDTQYF.

This clonotype was seen only once. J is TRBJ1-5 and V is TRBV5-8; D may be TRBD1 (6 bases). The V end was cut by 4 bases, the J end by 5 bases, with 16 bases between. This CDR3 has 15 amino acids. Germline CDR1 SGHTS, CDR2 YDEGEE. The CDR3 nucleotides read TGTGCCAGCAGCCCGAGGGGGTCTCGGTATCAGCCCCAGCATTTT. It codes for CASSPRGSRYQPQHF.

CDR3 region: CAWSTGTGGQPQHF. The CDR3 DNA reads as TGTGCCTGGAGTACCGGGACAGGGGGTCAGCCCCAGCATTTT. The gene calls are TRBV30 and TRBJ1-5, with 11 bases identical to TRBD1. The CDR3 spans 14 residues. CDR1 is GTSNPN, CDR2 SVGIG, per germline (reference sequence). Trimming removed 2 bases from V and 6 bases from J; junction bases left unmatched: 3.

The gene calls are TRBV25-1 and TRBJ1-2, with D unresolved. Looked up from germline, CDR1 is MGHDK and CDR2 is SYGVNS. Trimming left V 4 bases short and J 3 bases short, with 9 bases between. The CDR3 totals 13 residues. This chain's CDR3 is CASSVEAYYGYTF. Written as DNA, the CDR3 is TGTGCCAGCAGTGTAGAGGCTTACTATGGCTACACCTTC.

This chain joins TRBV20-1 and TRBJ1-1; D remains unclear. There are 11 residues in the CDR3. Germline-derived CDR1 and CDR2 are DFQATT and SNEGSKA (reference sequence). The CDR3 sequence: CSLQENTEAFF. The CDR3 region has the DNA TGCAGCCTACAAGAAAACACTGAAGCTTTCTTT.